The 28 T cell receptor beta chains below were found in one sample sequenced in a study of cytomegalovirus exposure and HLA in healthy donors. Primers for the PCR totalled 60 Vbeta and 13 Jbeta. The repertoire was sequenced with immunoSEQ multiplex PCR; TCRdb's copy has only in-frame clones and lacks some. The table includes 270,000 or so clones, about 90% detected once. Input material: PBMCs. The receptors were gathered from a girl aged 2 to 9 in good health and CMV-seronegative.

Only one count was recorded for this clone. The chain is built from TRBV7-8 and TRBJ2-7; D might be TRBD2 (5 bases). From germline, CDR1 is SGHVS and CDR2 FQNEAQ. V was clipped by 5 bases and J by 6 bases, with 20 bases between them. The CDR3 is made up of 15 amino acids. This CDR3 reads CASSAWTEPPREQYF. CDR3 nucleotide sequence: TGTGCCAGCAGCGCTTGGACTGAACCTCCCCGCGAGCAGTACTTC.

The V gene is TRBV5-1, the J gene TRBJ2-3; D might be TRBD2 (5 bases). CDR1 is SGHRS, CDR2 YFSETQ, per germline. V shed 3 bases and J shed 0 bases, with 14 bases lying between them. The CDR3 has 16 residues. The DNA for the CDR3 is TGCGCCAGCAGCTCTCCAAGCGGTTCTAGCACAGATACGCAGTATTTT. The encoded protein is CASSSPSGSSTDTQYF.

This chain links TRBV21-1 with TRBJ1-5. TRBV21-1 is an annotated pseudogene. The CDR3 totals 13 residues. The CDR3 region has the DNA TGTGCCAGCACCACTGTTAGAGTCCAGCCCCAGCATTTT. It codes for CASTTVRVQPQHF.

The V call is TRBV19, the J call TRBJ2-7; D might be TRBD2 (5 bases). The CDR3 has 14 amino acids. Between the trimmed V and J ends, which lost 3 bases and 2 bases, there was a span of 11 bases. Germline V lookup: CDR1 LNHDA, CDR2 SQIVND (reference sequence). The CDR3 spells CASSIDEGAYEQYF. CDR3 in DNA: TGTGCCAGTAGTATTGATGAGGGCGCCTACGAGCAGTACTTC. The full variable domain, completed using reference TRBV19 and TRBJ2-7, is DGGITQSPKYLFRKEGQNVTLSCEQNLNHDAMYWYRQDPGQGLRLIYYSQIVNDFQKGDIAEGYSVSREKKESFPLTVTSAQKNPTAFYLCASSIDEGAYEQYFGPGTRLTVT.

The chain employs TRBV6-6 and TRBJ1-1, with D maybe TRBD1 (6 bases). Per the germline V gene, CDR1 is MNHNY and CDR2 is SVGAGI (reference sequence). CDR3 length: 15 amino acids. The V end was cut by 3 bases, the J end by 8 bases, with 19 bases between. CDR3 sequence reads: CASSYQQGATGEAFF. Written as DNA, the CDR3 is TGTGCCAGCAGTTATCAACAGGGAGCCACAGGAGAAGCTTTCTTT.

As to this clone: This sample includes further DNA sequences coding for the same CDR3. The chain combines TRBV19 with TRBJ1-2; 8 nucleotides align to TRBD1. With 6 bases clipped from V and 2 bases from J, the junction kept 2 bases outside the gene matches. Germline lookup yields CDR1 LNHDA and CDR2 SQIVND (reference sequence). There are 13 residues in the CDR3. The CDR3 nucleotides read TGTGCCAGTAGAGGACAGGGAAACTATGGCTACACCTTC. It codes for CASRGQGNYGYTF.

The CDR3 coding sequence is TGTGCCAGCTCACCAAATCAGGGTGGCACTGAAGCTTTCTTT. It codes for CASSPNQGGTEAFF. This rearrangement joins TRBV18 to TRBJ1-1; D might be TRBD1 (5 bases). This CDR3 has 14 residues. CDR1 and CDR2 (germline): KGHSH, LQKENI. Trimming shortened V by 2 bases and J by 4 bases, and 11 bases separated the two germline ends.

The V call is TRBV28, the J call TRBJ1-6; tentative D call: TRBD1 (5 bases). Between the trimmed V and J ends, which lost 5 bases and 7 bases, there was a span of 15 bases. The CDR3 length is 15 residues. Germline lookup yields CDR1 MDHEN and CDR2 SYDVKM. The CDR3: CASSQRRTTNSPLHF. For the CDR3, the DNA is TGTGCCAGCAGTCAGAGACGGACAACGAATTCACCCCTCCACTTT.

V and J are TRBV7-6 and TRBJ2-7; 13 bases align to TRBD2. V gave up 5 bases and J gave up 4 bases; unmatched junction bases: 5. The V gene's germline CDR1 is SGHVS and CDR2 FNYEAQ. The length of the CDR3 is 15 residues. CDR3 bases: TGTGCCAGCAGCCCGGGACTAGCGGGGTATTACGAGCAGTACTTC. It translates to CASSPGLAGYYEQYF.

CDR3 nucleotides: TGTGCCAGCAGTTTAAGGGAGGGGGTGAACGAGCAGTACTTC. Protein sequence: CASSLREGVNEQYF. The chain uses TRBV27 and TRBJ2-7; possible D gene TRBD2, 7 bases. Germline V gene lookup returns CDR1 MNHEY and CDR2 SMNVEV (reference sequence). CDR3 length: 14 residues. V was shortened by 2 bases and J by 5 bases, with 13 bases between the two germline ends.

This rearrangement joins TRBV6-5 to TRBJ1-1; D unclear. The CDR3 has 13 amino acids. V was pared by 8 bases and J by 4 bases, with 14 bases between. Germline V gene lookup returns CDR1 MNHEY and CDR2 SVGAGI. CDR3 bases: TGTGCCAGCCGGCGGGAGCTGAGCACTGAAGCTTTCTTT. Residues: CASRRELSTEAFF.

V is TRBV6-5 and J is TRBJ2-3, with 8 bases identical to TRBD2. The V gene's germline CDR1 is MNHEY and CDR2 SVGAGI. V was pared by 8 bases and J by 5 bases, with 9 bases of the junction left unmatched. The CDR3 is made up of 14 amino acids. In nucleotides, the CDR3 is TGTGCCAGCCACCGGGGGACTAGTGGAGATACGCAGTATTTT. Translation: CASHRGTSGDTQYF.

This sequence joins TRBV12-5 and TRBJ2-1, with 12 bases matching TRBD2. Germline CDR1 LGHNT, CDR2 FRNRAP. V shed 1 base, J shed 8 bases, and the junction held 6 bases outside the gene matches. CDR3 length equals 16 residues. CDR3 amino acids: CASGLGTSGRLDEQFF. DNA for the CDR3: TGTGCTAGTGGTTTGGGAACTAGCGGGAGGCTAGATGAGCAGTTCTTC.

The gene calls are TRBV5-4 and TRBJ2-1; D gene ambiguous. Germline V gives CDR1 SGHNT, CDR2 YYREEE (reference sequence). Trimming took 0 bases from V and 7 from J, leaving 11 bases between them. The CDR3 is 14 residues long. CDR3 amino acids: CASSLELGGNEQFF. CDR3 sequence (DNA): TGTGCCAGCAGCTTGGAGCTAGGTGGGAATGAGCAGTTCTTC.

The chain's CDR3 is CASSPGTGNLYGYTF. The CDR3 DNA sequence: TGTGCCAGCAGTCCCGGGACAGGGAACCTCTATGGCTACACCTTC. V usage is TRBV27 and J usage is TRBJ1-2; 9 bases are a match to TRBD1. Germline V CDR1 and CDR2: MNHEY, SMNVEV (reference sequence). V gave up 5 bases and J gave up 4 bases; unmatched junction bases: 8. CDR3 size: 15 residues.

This chain uses TRBV5-1 with TRBJ1-1; unclear D gene. Germline lookup yields CDR1 SGHRS and CDR2 YFSETQ. The CDR3 loop spans 13 amino acids. Between the trimmed V and J ends, which lost 2 bases and 0 bases, there was a span of 5 bases. The CDR3 DNA is TGCGCCAGCAGCTTTACGGTGAACACTGAAGCTTTCTTT. Encoded protein: CASSFTVNTEAFF. The full variable domain, with the rest looked up from reference TRBV5-1 and TRBJ1-1, is KAGVTQTPRYLIKTRGQQVTLSCSPISGHRSVSWYQQTPGQGLQFLFEYFSETQRNKGNFPGRFSGRQFSNSRSEMNVSTLELGDSALYLCASSFTVNTEAFFGQGTRLTVV.

J is TRBJ1-4 and V is TRBV14, with 7 bases identical to TRBD1. Trimming cost V 3 bases and J 8 bases; bases outside gene matches: 6. This CDR3 spans 14 amino acids. In germline, CDR1 is SGHDN, CDR2 FVKESK. The CDR3 bases are TGTGCCAGCAGCCAGCCAGGGGGGATCGAAAAACTGTTTTTT. Residues: CASSQPGGIEKLFF.

This chain links TRBV27 with TRBJ2-3; D unresolved. CDR1 MNHEY and CDR2 SMNVEV come from the germline V gene (reference sequence). Trimming cost V 4 bases and J 6 bases, with 11 bases left between them. The CDR3 spans 13 residues. In DNA form, the CDR3 reads TGTGCCAGCAGTTCCGTTCACGGGGATACGCAGTATTTT. Its protein is CASSSVHGDTQYF.

Written as DNA, the CDR3 is TGTGCCAGTGGGTACGGACAGACCCAGCATTTT. Translation gives CASGYGQTQHF. The chain employs TRBV2 and TRBJ1-5; possible D gene TRBD1, 6 bases. The ends were cut back, 9 bases at V and 11 bases at J, with 14 bases in the middle. The germline gives CDR1 SNHLY, CDR2 FYNNEI. The CDR3 extends over 11 amino acids.

A remark on this clone: This specimen includes other DNA sequences encoding the same CDR3. The chain employs TRBV5-4 and TRBJ1-1; D not resolved. CDR1 SGHNT and CDR2 YYREEE come from the germline V gene (reference sequence). V was cut by 0 bases and J by 1 base, with 4 bases left in between. This CDR3 region has 13 residues. The CDR3 DNA follows: TGTGCCAGCAGCTTGGCCCGGAACACTGAAGCTTTCTTT. It is translated as CASSLARNTEAFF.

The rearrangement links TRBV6-1 to TRBJ2-1; D not resolved. The CDR3 extends over 11 amino acids. V lost 4 bases and J 9 bases, leaving 7 bases between the germline ends. Germline CDR1 MNHNS, CDR2 SASEGT. This chain's CDR3 is CASSVFGEQFF. The CDR3, as DNA: TGTGCCAGCAGTGTTTTCGGTGAGCAGTTCTTC.

This clone was observed once. The chain employs TRBV7-9 and TRBJ2-5, with a weak D call TRBD2 (5 bases). V was clipped by 5 bases and J by 5 bases, with 12 bases between them. The CDR3 totals 13 residues. Germline CDR1 and CDR2: SEHNR and FQNEAQ (reference sequence). The CDR3 DNA sequence: TGTGCCAGCAGCCCCCGGGGTTCGGAGACCCAGTACTTC. It specifies CASSPRGSETQYF.

This chain joins TRBV11-2 and TRBJ1-1, with D unclear. This CDR3 contains 14 residues. Between the trimmed V and J ends, which lost 4 bases and 3 bases, there was a span of 12 bases. Germline loops: CDR1 SGHAT, CDR2 FQNNGV. The CDR3 nucleotides read TGTGCCAGCAGCTGGGCGGGGTATGACACTGAAGCTTTCTTT. Amino acids: CASSWAGYDTEAFF.

The chain has TRBV6-1 and TRBJ1-1; the D gene is possibly TRBD1 (5 bases). CDR3 size: 13 residues. Trimming stripped 4 bases from V and 6 bases from J, with 12 bases between. The germline CDR1 and CDR2 sequences are MNHNS and SASEGT. The CDR3 protein is CASSVGGVPEAFF. As DNA, the CDR3 is TGTGCCAGCAGTGTCGGGGGGGTGCCTGAAGCTTTCTTT.

CDR3 in DNA: TGTGCCAGCAGTTTCGCGGGGCTCACAGATACGCAGTATTTT. This sequence encodes CASSFAGLTDTQYF. The chain has TRBV28 and TRBJ2-3, with a weak D call TRBD2 (6 bases). In germline, CDR1 is MDHEN, CDR2 SYDVKM. There are 14 residues in the CDR3. V lost 3 bases and J lost 2, with 9 bases in between.

The rearrangement uses TRBV2 and TRBJ2-1; 7 nucleotides align to TRBD1. CDR3 size: 13 residues. The germline gives CDR1 SNHLY, CDR2 FYNNEI. V shed 7 bases, J shed 7 bases, and the junction held 7 bases outside the gene matches. The CDR3 here is CASIAGGENEQFF. CDR3 nucleotide sequence: TGTGCCAGCATAGCAGGGGGAGAGAATGAGCAGTTCTTC.

The chain recombines TRBV4-2 with TRBJ1-5, with 8 bases lining up with TRBD1. The length of the CDR3 is 16 residues. J gave up 1 base and V 4 bases, and 6 bases lay outside the gene matches. From germline, CDR1 is LGHNA and CDR2 YNFKEQ. The CDR3 loop reads CASSPRTGNSNQPQHF. CDR3 sequence (DNA): TGTGCCAGCAGCCCCCGGACAGGGAACAGCAATCAGCCCCAGCATTTT.

This chain connects TRBV7-2 to TRBJ2-5; 10 bases are shared with TRBD1. With 5 bases clipped from V and 4 bases from J, the junction kept 7 bases outside the gene matches. This CDR3 contains 15 residues. Germline V gene data show CDR1 as SGHTA and CDR2 as FQGNSA. The CDR3 region has the DNA TGTGCCAGCAGCACCGGGACAGGGGTGGCAGAGACCCAGTACTTC. Translated, it gives CASSTGTGVAETQYF. The full variable domain, rest sourced from reference TRBV7-2 and TRBJ2-5, is GAGVSQSPSNKVTEKGKDVELRCDPISGHTALYWYRQSLGQGLEFLIYFQGNSAPDKSGLPSDRFSAERTGGSVSTLTIQRTQQEDSAVYLCASSTGTGVAETQYFGPGTRLLVL.